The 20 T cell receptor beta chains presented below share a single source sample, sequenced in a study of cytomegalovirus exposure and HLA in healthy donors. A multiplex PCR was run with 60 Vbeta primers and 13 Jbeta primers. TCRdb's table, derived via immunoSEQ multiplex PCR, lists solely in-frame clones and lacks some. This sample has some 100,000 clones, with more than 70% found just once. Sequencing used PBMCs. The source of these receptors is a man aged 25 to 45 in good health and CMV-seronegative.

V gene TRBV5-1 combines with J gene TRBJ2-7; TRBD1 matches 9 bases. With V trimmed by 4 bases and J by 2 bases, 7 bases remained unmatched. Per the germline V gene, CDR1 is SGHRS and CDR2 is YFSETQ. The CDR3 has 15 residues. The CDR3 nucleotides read TGCGCCAGCAGCGGAGCCGGGACAGGGACCTACGAGCAGTACTTC. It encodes CASSGAGTGTYEQYF.

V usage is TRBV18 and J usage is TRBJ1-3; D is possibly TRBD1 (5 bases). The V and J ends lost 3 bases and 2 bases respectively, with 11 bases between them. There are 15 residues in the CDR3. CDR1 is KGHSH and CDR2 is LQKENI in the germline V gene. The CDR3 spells CASSPSPGTGNTIYF. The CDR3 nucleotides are TGTGCCAGCTCACCGTCCCCAGGGACTGGAAACACCATATATTTT.

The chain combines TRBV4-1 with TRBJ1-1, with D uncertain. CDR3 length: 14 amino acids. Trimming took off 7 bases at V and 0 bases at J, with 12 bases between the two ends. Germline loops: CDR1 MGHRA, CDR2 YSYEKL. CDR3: CASNSGMMNTEAFF. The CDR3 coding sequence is TGCGCCAGCAACTCCGGTATGATGAACACTGAAGCTTTCTTT.

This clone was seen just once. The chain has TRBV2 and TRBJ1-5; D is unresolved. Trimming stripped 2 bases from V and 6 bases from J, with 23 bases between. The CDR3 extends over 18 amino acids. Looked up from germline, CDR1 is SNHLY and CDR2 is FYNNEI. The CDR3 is CASSEYDFRSVLFQPQHF. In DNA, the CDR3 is TGTGCCAGCAGTGAATATGATTTCCGTTCCGTACTTTTTCAGCCCCAGCATTTT.

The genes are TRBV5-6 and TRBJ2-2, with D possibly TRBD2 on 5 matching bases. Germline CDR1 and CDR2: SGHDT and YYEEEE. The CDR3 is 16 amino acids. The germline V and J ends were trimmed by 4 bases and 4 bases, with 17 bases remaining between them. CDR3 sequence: CASSPLGGYFTGELFF. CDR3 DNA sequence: TGTGCCAGCAGCCCCCTAGGAGGATATTTCACCGGGGAGCTGTTTTTT.

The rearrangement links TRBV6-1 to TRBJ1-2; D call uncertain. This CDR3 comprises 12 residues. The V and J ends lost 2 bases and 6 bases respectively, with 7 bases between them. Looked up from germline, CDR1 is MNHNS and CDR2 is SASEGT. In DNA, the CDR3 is TGTGCCAGCAGTGAACCACTAAATGGCTACACCTTC. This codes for CASSEPLNGYTF.

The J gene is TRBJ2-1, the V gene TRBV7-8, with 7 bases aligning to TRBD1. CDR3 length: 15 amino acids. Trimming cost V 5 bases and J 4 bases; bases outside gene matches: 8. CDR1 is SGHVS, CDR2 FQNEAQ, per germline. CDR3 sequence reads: CASSLRRGYYNEQFF. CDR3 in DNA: TGTGCCAGCAGCCTACGCAGGGGGTATTACAATGAGCAGTTCTTC.

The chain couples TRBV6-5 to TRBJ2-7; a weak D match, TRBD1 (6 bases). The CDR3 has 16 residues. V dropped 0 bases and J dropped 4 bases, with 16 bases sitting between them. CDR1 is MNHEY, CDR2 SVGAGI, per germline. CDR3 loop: CASSYSTGQRWYEQYF. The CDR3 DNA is TGTGCCAGCAGTTACTCGACCGGACAGAGATGGTACGAGCAGTACTTC.

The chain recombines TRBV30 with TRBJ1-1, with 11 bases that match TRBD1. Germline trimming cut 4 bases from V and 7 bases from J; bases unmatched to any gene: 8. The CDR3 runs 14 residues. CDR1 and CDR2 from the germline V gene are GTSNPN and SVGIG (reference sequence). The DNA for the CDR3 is TGTGCCTGGACCGTTCCGGGACAGGGGGGTGAAGCTTTCTTT. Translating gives CAWTVPGQGGEAFF.

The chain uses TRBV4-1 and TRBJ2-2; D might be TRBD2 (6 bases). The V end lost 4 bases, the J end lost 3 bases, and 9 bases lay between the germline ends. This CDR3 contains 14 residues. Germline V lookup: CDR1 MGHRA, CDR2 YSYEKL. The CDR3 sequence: CASSLGTYTGELFF. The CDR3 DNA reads TGCGCCAGCAGCCTCGGGACTTACACCGGGGAGCTGTTTTTT.

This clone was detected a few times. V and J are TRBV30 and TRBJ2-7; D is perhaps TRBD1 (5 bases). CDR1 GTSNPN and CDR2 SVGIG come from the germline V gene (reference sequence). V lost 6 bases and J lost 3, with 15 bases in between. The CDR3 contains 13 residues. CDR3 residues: CACSQDFVYEQYF. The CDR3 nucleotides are TGTGCCTGCTCACAGGATTTCGTCTACGAGCAGTACTTC.

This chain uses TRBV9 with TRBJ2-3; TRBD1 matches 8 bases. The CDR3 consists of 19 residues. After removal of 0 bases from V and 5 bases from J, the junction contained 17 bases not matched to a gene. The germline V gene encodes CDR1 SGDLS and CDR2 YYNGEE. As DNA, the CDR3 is TGTGCCAGCAGCGTAGCTGGAGGACAGGGTAAGACCACACAAGATACGCAGTATTTT. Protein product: CASSVAGGQGKTTQDTQYF.

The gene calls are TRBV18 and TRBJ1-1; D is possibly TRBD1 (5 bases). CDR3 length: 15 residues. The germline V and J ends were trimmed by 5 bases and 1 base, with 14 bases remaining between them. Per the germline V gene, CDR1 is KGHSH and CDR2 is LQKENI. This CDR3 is CASSDGGFGNTEAFF. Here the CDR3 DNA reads TGTGCCAGCTCAGATGGGGGGTTTGGGAACACTGAAGCTTTCTTT.

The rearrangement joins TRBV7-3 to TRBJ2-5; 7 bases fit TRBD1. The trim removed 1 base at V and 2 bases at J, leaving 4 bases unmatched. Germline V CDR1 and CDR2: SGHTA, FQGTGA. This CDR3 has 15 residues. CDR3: CASSLIGGWQETQYF. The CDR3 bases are TGTGCCAGCAGCTTAATAGGGGGCTGGCAAGAGACCCAGTACTTC.

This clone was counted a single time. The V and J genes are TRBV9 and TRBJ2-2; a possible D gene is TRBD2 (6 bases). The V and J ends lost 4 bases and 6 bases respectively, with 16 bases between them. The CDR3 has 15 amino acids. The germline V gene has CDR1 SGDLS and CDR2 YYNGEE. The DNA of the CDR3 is TGTGCCAGCAGCTTCAACGGAGGGTGGGCCGGGGAGCTGTTTTTT. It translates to CASSFNGGWAGELFF.

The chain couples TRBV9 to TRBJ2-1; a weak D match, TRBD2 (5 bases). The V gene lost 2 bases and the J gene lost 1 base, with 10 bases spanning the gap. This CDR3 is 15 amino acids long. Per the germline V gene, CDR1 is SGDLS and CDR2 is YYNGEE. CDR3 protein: CASSVKAASYNEQFF. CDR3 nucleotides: TGTGCCAGCAGCGTCAAAGCGGCATCCTACAATGAGCAGTTCTTC. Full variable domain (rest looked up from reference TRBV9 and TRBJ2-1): DSGVTQTPKHLITATGQRVTLRCSPRSGDLSVYWYQQSLDQGLQFLIQYYNGEERAKGNILERFSAQQFPDLHSELNLSSLELGDSALYFCASSVKAASYNEQFFGPGTRLTVL.

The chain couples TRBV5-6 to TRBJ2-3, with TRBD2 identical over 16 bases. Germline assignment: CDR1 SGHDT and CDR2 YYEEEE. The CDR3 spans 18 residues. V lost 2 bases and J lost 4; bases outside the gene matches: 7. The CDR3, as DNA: TGTGCCAGCAGCTTTGGGACTAGCGGGAGGGCCCGGCCAGATACGCAGTATTTT. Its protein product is CASSFGTSGRARPDTQYF.

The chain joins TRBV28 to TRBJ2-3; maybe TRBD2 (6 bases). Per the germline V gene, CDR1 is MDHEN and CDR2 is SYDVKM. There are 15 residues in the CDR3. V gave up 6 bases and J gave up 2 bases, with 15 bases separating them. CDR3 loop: CASSPGGTSTDTQYF. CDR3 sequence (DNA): TGTGCCAGCAGCCCAGGCGGGACCTCCACAGATACGCAGTATTTT.

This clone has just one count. The chain's CDR3 is CASTGYYNEQFF. CDR3 sequence (DNA): TGTGCCAGCACCGGTTACTACAATGAGCAGTTCTTC. The chain recombines TRBV25-1 with TRBJ2-1; D is unclear. The V end lost 7 bases, the J end lost 3 bases, and 7 bases lay between the germline ends. This CDR3 spans 12 amino acids. Germline V gene sequence: CDR1 MGHDK, CDR2 SYGVNS.

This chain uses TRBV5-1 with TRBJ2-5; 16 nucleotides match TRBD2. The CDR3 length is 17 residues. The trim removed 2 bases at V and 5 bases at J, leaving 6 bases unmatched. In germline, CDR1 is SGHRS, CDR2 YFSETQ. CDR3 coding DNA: TGCGCCAGCAGCTTCGGGACTAGCGGGAGGGCCGCGGAGACCCAGTACTTC. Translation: CASSFGTSGRAAETQYF.